The 10 T cell receptor beta chains reported below all come from one sample, sequenced in a study of blood T cell repertoires in COVID-19. The method was immunoSEQ multiplex PCR; TCRdb's version includes in-frame clones alone and lacks a portion of them. The repertoire holds around 130,000 clones, with around 78% as singletons. Source material: peripheral blood. These receptors were collected from a human donor in a cohort sampled during active COVID-19.

The chain links TRBV18 to TRBJ1-1, with D unclear. Germline loops: CDR1 KGHSH, CDR2 LQKENI. V was clipped by 3 bases and J by 0 bases, with 8 bases between them. The CDR3 is 14 amino acids. CDR3 amino acids: CASSPGRLNTEAFF. The CDR3 nucleotides are TGTGCCAGCTCACCCGGCAGGCTGAACACTGAAGCTTTCTTT.

The gene calls are TRBV18 and TRBJ1-1; 9 positions agree with TRBD1. Germline CDR1 is KGHSH and CDR2 is LQKENI. This CDR3 spans 14 amino acids. The junction had 9 bases not matched to a gene; V was cut back by 6 bases and J by 7 bases. CDR3 DNA: TGTGCCAGCTCTGAACAGGGGGCTCGGGGTGAAGCTTTCTTT. Its protein product is CASSEQGARGEAFF.

The chain employs TRBV6-5 and TRBJ1-1; D is undetermined. V dropped 0 bases and J dropped 0 bases, with 11 bases sitting between them. The CDR3 is 16 residues long. Germline CDR1 reads MNHEY; CDR2 reads SVGAGI. DNA of the CDR3: TGTGCCAGCAGTTACTCGTATGAATACATGAACACTGAAGCTTTCTTT. This translates into CASSYSYEYMNTEAFF.

This CDR3 is CASSLRTGGEYIQYF. In DNA, the CDR3 is TGTGCCAGCAGCTTAAGGACAGGGGGGGAGTACATTCAGTACTTC. J is TRBJ2-4 and V is TRBV5-4; 10 bases are a match to TRBD1. Germline V gives CDR1 SGHNT, CDR2 YYREEE (reference sequence). The CDR3 runs to 15 residues. With V trimmed by 2 bases and J by 8 bases, 7 bases remained unmatched. Using reference TRBV5-4 and TRBJ2-4 for the parts outside the CDR3, the full variable domain is ETGVTQSPTHLIKTRGQQVTLRCSSQSGHNTVSWYQQALGQGPQFIFQYYREEENGRGNFPPRFSGLQFPNYSSELNVNALELDDSALYLCASSLRTGGEYIQYFGAGTRLSVL.

The chain couples TRBV5-1 to TRBJ2-1; possible D gene TRBD2, 7 bases. The CDR3 spans 15 residues. The germline V and J ends were trimmed by 0 bases and 10 bases, with 17 bases remaining between them. Germline CDR1 reads SGHRS; CDR2 reads YFSETQ. The CDR3 reads CASSLAGGLAGEQFF. CDR3 in DNA: TGCGCCAGCAGCTTGGCCGGGGGGCTAGCTGGCGAGCAGTTCTTC.

The chain employs TRBV5-6 and TRBJ2-7; weak D call: TRBD2 (5 bases). The V gene lost 1 base and the J gene lost 7 bases, with 15 bases spanning the gap. CDR3 length equals 14 residues. The germline CDR1 and CDR2 sequences are SGHDT and YYEEEE. This chain's CDR3 is CASSLNLFPGEQYF. As DNA, the CDR3 is TGTGCCAGCAGCTTGAACCTGTTCCCGGGGGAGCAGTACTTC.

This clone was counted between two and nine times. The chain employs TRBV5-1 and TRBJ1-1, with D maybe TRBD1 (6 bases). Between the trimmed V and J ends, which lost 4 bases and 6 bases, there was a span of 16 bases. This CDR3 spans 14 amino acids. Germline V gene sequence: CDR1 SGHRS, CDR2 YFSETQ. CDR3 loop: CASSLITGTAEAFF. CDR3 DNA sequence: TGCGCCAGCAGCCTGATAACAGGGACCGCTGAAGCTTTCTTT.

V gene TRBV5-1 combines with J gene TRBJ1-2, with 7 bases identical to TRBD1. CDR3 length: 15 residues. The germline CDR1 and CDR2 sequences are SGHRS and YFSETQ. V shed 4 bases and J 4 bases; nucleotides not matched to a gene: 10. CDR3 residues: CASSKLRDSLYGYTF. The CDR3, as DNA: TGCGCCAGCAGCAAACTCCGGGACAGCCTCTATGGCTACACCTTC.

This sequence joins TRBV5-6 and TRBJ1-6; TRBD1 matches at 9 bases. Trimming cost V 1 base and J 5 bases; bases outside gene matches: 4. The CDR3 has 16 residues. Germline V gene sequence: CDR1 SGHDT, CDR2 YYEEEE. DNA for the CDR3: TGTGCCAGCAGCTTGCTGGGACAGGGCCATAATTCACCCCTCCACTTT. Translating gives CASSLLGQGHNSPLHF.

The chain is built from TRBV30 and TRBJ1-2, with a weak D call TRBD1 (6 bases). Germline V CDR1 and CDR2: GTSNPN, SVGIG (reference sequence). The ends were cut back, 2 bases at V and 5 bases at J, with 12 bases in the middle. The CDR3 is 13 amino acids. The CDR3 here is CAWSQGIGYGYTF. CDR3 DNA: TGTGCCTGGAGTCAGGGGATTGGGTATGGCTACACCTTC.